This is a list of T cell receptor beta chains from one sample in a study of vaccination and CD4 T cells after COVID-19. TCRdb fed the PCR reads into MiXCR, producing one record per CDR3 protein. The sample lists roughly 17,000 distinct CDR3 sequences, about two fifths occurring once. The antigens of these receptors remain unknown. The sequences come from CD4+ T cells from blood, cultured in vitro, collected after SARS-CoV-2 vaccination. The receptors stem from a human donor who had recovered from COVID-19. Each CDR3 is given with its conserved first and last residue. The order of the fields is clone size, D gene, V gene, J gene, CDR3 DNA, CDR3 protein. A D gene is named only where the DNA matches it firmly. Clone size, where shown, is once, few, many, or a class for clones that have expanded.

size: .; D: .; V: TRBV20-1; J: TRBJ2-5; DNA: TGCAGTGCTTTACGAAAGAAAGAGACCCAGTACTTC; CDR3: CSALRKKETQYF
size: .; D: .; V: TRBV27; J: TRBJ2-7; DNA: TGTGCCAGCAAATCCTTCTTTAGCGGTACCTACGAGCAGTACTTC; CDR3: CASKSFFSGTYEQYF
size: .; D: TRBD2; V: TRBV20-1; J: TRBJ2-2; DNA: TGCAGTGCTAGAACTCTGGGGACTACATGGGCCGATACCGGGGAGCTGTTTTTT; CDR3: CSARTLGTTWADTGELFF
size: .; D: TRBD2; V: TRBV18; J: TRBJ2-7; DNA: TGTGCCAGCTCACCCCAAGCGGGAGGGGGTATTTACGAGCAGTACTTC; CDR3: CASSPQAGGGIYEQYF
size: .; D: .; V: TRBV11-1; J: TRBJ2-1; DNA: TGTGCCAGCAGCTTAAGGTTCGGCGGAACCTACAATGAGCAGTTCTTC; CDR3: CASSLRFGGTYNEQFF
size: .; D: .; V: TRBV7-9; J: TRBJ2-5; DNA: TGTGCCAGCAGTAGAGGGGAGCTTATAGAGACCCAGTACTTC; CDR3: CASSRGELIETQYF
size: .; D: .; V: TRBV20-1; J: TRBJ2-2; DNA: TGCAGTGCTGCGAGGCCCGGTGGCACCGGGGAGCTGTTTTTT; CDR3: CSAARPGGTGELFF
size: .; D: TRBD2; V: TRBV7-3; J: TRBJ2-3; DNA: TGTGCCAGCAGCTTGGGACTAGCGGGAGTGGATACGCAGTATTTT; CDR3: CASSLGLAGVDTQYF
size: few; D: TRBD2; V: TRBV24-1; J: TRBJ2-3; DNA: TGTGCCACCAGTGAAACCGGACTAGCGGATACCACAGATACGCAGTATTTT; CDR3: CATSETGLADTTDTQYF
size: .; D: TRBD1; V: TRBV4-1; J: TRBJ1-6; DNA: TGCGCCAGCAGCCCTCGACAGGGGGGTAATTCACCCCTCCACTTT; CDR3: CASSPRQGGNSPLHF
size: few; D: TRBD2; V: TRBV28; J: TRBJ2-5; DNA: TGTGCCAGCAGTACCCCGGGACTAGACGAGACCCAGTACTTC; CDR3: CASSTPGLDETQYF
size: .; D: TRBD2; V: TRBV7-2; J: TRBJ2-7; DNA: TGTGCCAGCAGCGACACTAGCGGGAGTCGCTACGAGCAGTACTTC; CDR3: CASSDTSGSRYEQYF
size: .; D: .; V: TRBV11-3; J: TRBJ2-7; DNA: TGTGCCAGCAGCTTAGTAGCTGCCAGGGACGAGCAGTACTTC; CDR3: CASSLVAARDEQYF
size: .; D: TRBD2; V: TRBV7-2; J: TRBJ2-4; DNA: TGTGCCAGCAGCCCGATAGCGGGAGTAACCAAAAACATTCAGTACTTC; CDR3: CASSPIAGVTKNIQYF
size: .; D: .; V: TRBV29-1; J: TRBJ2-5; DNA: TGCAGCGTTTGGGACCTCCAAGGGGGCCAGTACTTC; CDR3: CSVWDLQGGQYF
size: .; D: .; V: TRBV20-1; J: TRBJ1-4; DNA: TGCAGTGCACTCCGGCCGGACGGGGAAAAACTGTTTTTT; CDR3: CSALRPDGEKLFF
size: .; D: .; V: TRBV4-1; J: TRBJ2-3; DNA: TGCGCCAGCAGCCAAGGGCTAGCTGGGGGAGATACGCAGTATTTT; CDR3: CASSQGLAGGDTQYF
size: .; D: .; V: TRBV7-9; J: TRBJ2-5; DNA: TGTGCCAGCAGCGGGGGCCAAGGCAGGTCCCAGTACTTC; CDR3: CASSGGQGRSQYF
size: .; D: .; V: TRBV18; J: TRBJ1-2; DNA: TGTGCCAGCTCACCTACAGGGCAGGGTCACTATGGCTACACCTTC; CDR3: CASSPTGQGHYGYTF
size: .; D: TRBD2; V: TRBV20-1; J: TRBJ2-7; DNA: TGCAGTGCTAGGTACTTGTCGGGGAGGGCTCCCGAGCAGTACTTC; CDR3: CSARYLSGRAPEQYF
size: .; D: .; V: TRBV4-2; J: TRBJ2-1; DNA: TGTGCCAGCAGCCAAGGGCACAATGAGCAGTTCTTC; CDR3: CASSQGHNEQFF
size: few; D: .; V: TRBV6-1; J: TRBJ1-5; DNA: TGTGCCAGCAGTCCCCCGGGGGGTGGGAATCAGCCCCAGCATTTT; CDR3: CASSPPGGGNQPQHF
size: few; D: .; V: TRBV2; J: TRBJ1-1; DNA: TGTGCCAGCAGGACAGCGAGGAACACTGAAGCTTTCTTT; CDR3: CASRTARNTEAFF
size: .; D: .; V: TRBV7-6; J: TRBJ1-2; DNA: TGTGCCAGCAGCATGACTGCCGCCACGGGCTACACCTTC; CDR3: CASSMTAATGYTF
size: few; D: .; V: TRBV18; J: TRBJ2-5; DNA: TGTGCCAGCTCGGAAGGGACGGTGGAGACCCAGTACTTC; CDR3: CASSEGTVETQYF
size: .; D: .; V: TRBV7-3; J: TRBJ2-4; DNA: TGTGCCAGCAGCTTGGCAGGGTCCGTACCCTTAGCCAAAAACATTCAGTACTTC; CDR3: CASSLAGSVPLAKNIQYF
size: few; D: .; V: TRBV20-1; J: TRBJ1-5; DNA: TGCAGTGCTAGGGGTAACCCGGGGGGGGCGGATCAGCCCCAGCATTTT; CDR3: CSARGNPGGADQPQHF
size: .; D: .; V: TRBV7-8; J: TRBJ2-3; DNA: TGTGCCAGCAGCGAAGACAGTGCAGGAGATACGCAGTATTTT; CDR3: CASSEDSAGDTQYF
size: .; D: .; V: TRBV19; J: TRBJ2-5; DNA: TGTGCCAGTAGTACTAGCTGGGGGGAGACCCAGTACTTC; CDR3: CASSTSWGETQYF
size: .; D: .; V: TRBV19; J: TRBJ1-4; DNA: TGTGCCAGTAGTATACCTGGAGGAAAACTGTTTTTT; CDR3: CASSIPGGKLFF
size: few; D: .; V: TRBV20-1; J: TRBJ1-5; DNA: TGCAGTGCGAGGACAGCAAATCAGCCCCAGCATTTT; CDR3: CSARTANQPQHF
size: .; D: TRBD2; V: TRBV10-3; J: TRBJ2-2; DNA: TGTGCCATCAGTGAGGGGAGGGATCCCGGGGAGCTGTTTTTT; CDR3: CAISEGRDPGELFF
size: .; D: .; V: TRBV27; J: TRBJ1-5; DNA: TGTGCCAGCAGTTTAAACAGTGGCCAGCCCCAGCATTTT; CDR3: CASSLNSGQPQHF
size: medium-sized; D: TRBD2; V: TRBV7-2; J: TRBJ2-1; DNA: TGTGCCAGCAGCTTAATACTAGCGGTCAATGAGCAGTTCTTC; CDR3: CASSLILAVNEQFF
size: .; D: .; V: TRBV7-2; J: TRBJ2-7; DNA: TGTGCCAGCAGCTTTAGGACTTACGAGCAGTACTTC; CDR3: CASSFRTYEQYF
size: few; D: .; V: TRBV7-8; J: TRBJ1-5; DNA: TGTGCCAGCAGCTTATTCGGTCAGCCCCAGCATTTT; CDR3: CASSLFGQPQHF
size: .; D: .; V: TRBV30; J: TRBJ2-1; DNA: TGTGCCTGGGGCAGCGGAAGGTACAATGAGCAGTTCTTC; CDR3: CAWGSGRYNEQFF
size: .; D: TRBD2; V: TRBV6-1; J: TRBJ2-3; DNA: TGTGCCAGCAGTCCCGCGGGACTAGCGCCTAGCACAGATACGCAGTATTTT; CDR3: CASSPAGLAPSTDTQYF
size: .; D: .; V: TRBV18; J: TRBJ2-1; DNA: TGTGCCAGCTCACTAGCCTCCTCCTACAATGAGCAGTTCTTC; CDR3: CASSLASSYNEQFF
size: once; D: .; V: TRBV29-1; J: TRBJ1-1; DNA: TGCAGCGTCGGACTTACGATGAACACTGAAGCTTTCTTT; CDR3: CSVGLTMNTEAFF
size: .; D: .; V: TRBV20-1; J: TRBJ2-5; DNA: TGCAGTGCTAGCTCTGGGTCGGGAGAGACCCAGTACTTC; CDR3: CSASSGSGETQYF
size: .; D: .; V: TRBV20-1; J: TRBJ2-7; DNA: TGCAGTGCTAGAGTGCGCGGCTCCTACGAGCAGTACTTC; CDR3: CSARVRGSYEQYF
size: .; D: .; V: TRBV7-2; J: TRBJ1-3; DNA: TGTGCCAGCAGCTTAGTGGGCCCTATTATCTCTGGAAACACCATATATTTT; CDR3: CASSLVGPIISGNTIYF
size: once; D: .; V: TRBV2; J: TRBJ2-1; DNA: TGTGCCAGCAGTGAAGAGGGCGACCCGAGCTCCTACAATGAGCAGTTCTTC; CDR3: CASSEEGDPSSYNEQFF
size: few; D: TRBD1; V: TRBV30; J: TRBJ2-7; DNA: TGTGCCTGGAAGCGTGGTCAGGGGGTTTCCTACGAGCAGTACTTC; CDR3: CAWKRGQGVSYEQYF